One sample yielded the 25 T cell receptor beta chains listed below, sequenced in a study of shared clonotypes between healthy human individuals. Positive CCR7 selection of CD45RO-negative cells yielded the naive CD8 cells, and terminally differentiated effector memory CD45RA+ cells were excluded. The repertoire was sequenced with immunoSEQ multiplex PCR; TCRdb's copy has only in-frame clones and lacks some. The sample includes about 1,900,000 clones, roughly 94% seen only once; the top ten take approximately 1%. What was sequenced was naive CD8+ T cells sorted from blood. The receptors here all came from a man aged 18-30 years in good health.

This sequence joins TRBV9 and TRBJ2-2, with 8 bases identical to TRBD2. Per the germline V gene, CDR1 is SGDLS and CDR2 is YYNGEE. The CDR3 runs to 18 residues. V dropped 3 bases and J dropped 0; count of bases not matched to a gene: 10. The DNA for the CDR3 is TGTGCCAGCAGCGCCCCGGGAGGGATTTTCGCGAACACCGGGGAGCTGTTTTTT. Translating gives CASSAPGGIFANTGELFF.

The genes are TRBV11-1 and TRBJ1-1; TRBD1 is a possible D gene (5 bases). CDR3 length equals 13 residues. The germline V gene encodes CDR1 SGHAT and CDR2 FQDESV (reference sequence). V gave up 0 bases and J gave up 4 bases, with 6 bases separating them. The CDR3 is CASSLAGATEAFF. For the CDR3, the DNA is TGTGCCAGCAGCTTAGCAGGGGCCACTGAAGCTTTCTTT.

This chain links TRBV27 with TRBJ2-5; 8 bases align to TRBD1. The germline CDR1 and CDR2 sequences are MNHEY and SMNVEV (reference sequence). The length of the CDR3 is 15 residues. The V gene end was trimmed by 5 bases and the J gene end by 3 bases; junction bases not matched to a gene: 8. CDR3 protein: CASSQQGAQKETQYF. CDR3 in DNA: TGTGCCAGCAGTCAGCAGGGGGCGCAGAAAGAGACCCAGTACTTC.

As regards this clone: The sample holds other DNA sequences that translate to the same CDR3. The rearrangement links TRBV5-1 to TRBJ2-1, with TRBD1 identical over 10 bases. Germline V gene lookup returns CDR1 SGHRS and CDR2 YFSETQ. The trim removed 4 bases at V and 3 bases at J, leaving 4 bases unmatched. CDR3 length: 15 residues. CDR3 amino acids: CASSPGQGIYNEQFF. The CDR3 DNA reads TGCGCCAGCAGCCCGGGACAGGGGATCTACAATGAGCAGTTCTTC.

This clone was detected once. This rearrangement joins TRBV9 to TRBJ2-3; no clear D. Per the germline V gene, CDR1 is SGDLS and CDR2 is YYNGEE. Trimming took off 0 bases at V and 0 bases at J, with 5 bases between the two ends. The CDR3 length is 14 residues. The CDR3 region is CASSVVDSTDTQYF. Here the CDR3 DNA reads TGTGCCAGCAGCGTAGTCGATAGCACAGATACGCAGTATTTT.

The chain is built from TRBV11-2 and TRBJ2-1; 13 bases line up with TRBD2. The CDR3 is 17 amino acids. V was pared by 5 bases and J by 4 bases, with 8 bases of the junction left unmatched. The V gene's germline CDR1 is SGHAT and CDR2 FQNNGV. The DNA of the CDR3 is TGTGCCAGCAGCCCCACTAGCGGGGGGGCCCGGTACAATGAGCAGTTCTTC. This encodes CASSPTSGGARYNEQFF.

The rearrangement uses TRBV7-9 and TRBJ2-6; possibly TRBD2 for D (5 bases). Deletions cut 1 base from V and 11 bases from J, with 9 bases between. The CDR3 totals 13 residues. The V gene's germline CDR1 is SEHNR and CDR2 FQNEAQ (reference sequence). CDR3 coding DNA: TGTGCCAGCAGCTTAGTCCCGGAGGACGTCCTGACTTTC. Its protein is CASSLVPEDVLTF.

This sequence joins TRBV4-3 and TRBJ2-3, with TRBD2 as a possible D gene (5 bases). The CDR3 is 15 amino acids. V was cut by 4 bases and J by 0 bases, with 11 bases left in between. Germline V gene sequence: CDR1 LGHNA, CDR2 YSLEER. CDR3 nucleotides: TGCGCCAGCAGCCCTCGTAGCGAGAGCACAGATACGCAGTATTTT. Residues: CASSPRSESTDTQYF.

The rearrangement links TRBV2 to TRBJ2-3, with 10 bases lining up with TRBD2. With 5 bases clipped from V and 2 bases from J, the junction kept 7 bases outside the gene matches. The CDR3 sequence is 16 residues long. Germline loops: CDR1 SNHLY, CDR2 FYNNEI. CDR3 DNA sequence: TGTGCCAGCAGTTTTCTAGCGGGGGAGATCACAGATACGCAGTATTTT. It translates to CASSFLAGEITDTQYF. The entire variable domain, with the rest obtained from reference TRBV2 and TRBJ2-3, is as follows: EPEVTQTPSHQVTQMGQEVILRCVPISNHLYFYWYRQILGQKVEFLVSFYNNEISEKSEIFDDQFSVERPDGSNFTLKIRSTKLEDSAMYFCASSFLAGEITDTQYFGPGTRLTVL.

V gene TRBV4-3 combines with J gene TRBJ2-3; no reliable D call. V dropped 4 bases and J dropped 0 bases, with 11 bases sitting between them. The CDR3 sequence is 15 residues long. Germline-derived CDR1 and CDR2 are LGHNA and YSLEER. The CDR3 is CASSLSQPSTDTQYF. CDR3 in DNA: TGCGCCAGCAGCCTGTCACAGCCTAGCACAGATACGCAGTATTTT.

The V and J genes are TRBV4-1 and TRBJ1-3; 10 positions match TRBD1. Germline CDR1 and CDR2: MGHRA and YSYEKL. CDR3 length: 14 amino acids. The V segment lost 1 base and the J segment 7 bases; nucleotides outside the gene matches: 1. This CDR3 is CASSQVGQGNTIYF. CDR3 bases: TGCGCCAGCAGCCAAGTGGGACAGGGGAACACCATATATTTT.

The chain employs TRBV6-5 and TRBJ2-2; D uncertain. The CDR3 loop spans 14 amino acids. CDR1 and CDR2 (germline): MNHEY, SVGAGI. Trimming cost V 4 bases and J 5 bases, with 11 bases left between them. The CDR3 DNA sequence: TGTGCCAGCAGTTTCGGACCGCTGACCGGGGAGCTGTTTTTT. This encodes CASSFGPLTGELFF.

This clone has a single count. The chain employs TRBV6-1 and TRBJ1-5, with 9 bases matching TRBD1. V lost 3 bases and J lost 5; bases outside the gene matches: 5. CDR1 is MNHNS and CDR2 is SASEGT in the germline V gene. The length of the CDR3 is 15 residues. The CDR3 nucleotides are TGTGCCAGCAGTGATACAGGGGGCGCGTATCAGCCCCAGCATTTT. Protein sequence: CASSDTGGAYQPQHF.

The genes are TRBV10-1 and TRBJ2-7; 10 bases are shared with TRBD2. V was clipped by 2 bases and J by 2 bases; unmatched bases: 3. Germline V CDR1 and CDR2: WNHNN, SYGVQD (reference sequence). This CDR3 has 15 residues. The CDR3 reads CASSERTSGPYEQYF. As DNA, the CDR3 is TGCGCCAGCAGTGAGAGGACTAGCGGACCCTACGAGCAGTACTTC.

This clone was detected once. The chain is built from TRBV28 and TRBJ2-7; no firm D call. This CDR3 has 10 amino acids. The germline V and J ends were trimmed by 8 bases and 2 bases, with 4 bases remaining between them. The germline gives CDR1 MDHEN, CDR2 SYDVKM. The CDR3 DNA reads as TGTGCCAGCGCCACCTACGAGCAGTACTTC. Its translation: CASATYEQYF.

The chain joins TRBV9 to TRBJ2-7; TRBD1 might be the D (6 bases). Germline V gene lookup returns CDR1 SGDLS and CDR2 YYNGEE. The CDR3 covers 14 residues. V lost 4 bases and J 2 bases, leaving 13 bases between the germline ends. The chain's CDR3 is CASSPGTPAYEQYF. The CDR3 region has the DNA TGTGCCAGCAGCCCAGGGACACCAGCCTACGAGCAGTACTTC.

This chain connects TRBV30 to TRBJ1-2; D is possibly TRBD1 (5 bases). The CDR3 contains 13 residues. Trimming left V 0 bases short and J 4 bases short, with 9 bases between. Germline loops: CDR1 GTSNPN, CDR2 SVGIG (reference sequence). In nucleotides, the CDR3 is TGTGCCTGGAGTGTAGGGGATTTCTATGGCTACACCTTC. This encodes CAWSVGDFYGYTF.

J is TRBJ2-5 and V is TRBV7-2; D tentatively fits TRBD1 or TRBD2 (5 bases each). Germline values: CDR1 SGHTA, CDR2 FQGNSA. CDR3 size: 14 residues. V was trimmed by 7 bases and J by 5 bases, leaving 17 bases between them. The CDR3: CASTFWGWNETQYF. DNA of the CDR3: TGTGCCAGCACTTTCTGGGGGTGGAACGAGACCCAGTACTTC.

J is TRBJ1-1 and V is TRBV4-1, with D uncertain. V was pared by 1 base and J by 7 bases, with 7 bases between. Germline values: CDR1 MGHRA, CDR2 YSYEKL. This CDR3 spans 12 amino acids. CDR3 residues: CASSQASDEAFF. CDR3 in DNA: TGCGCCAGCAGCCAAGCGTCAGATGAAGCTTTCTTT.

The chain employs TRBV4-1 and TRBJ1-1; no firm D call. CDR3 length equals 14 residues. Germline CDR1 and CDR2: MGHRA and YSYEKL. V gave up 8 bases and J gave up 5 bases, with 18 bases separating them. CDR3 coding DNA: TGCGCCAGCTCACGGAGGTCGGGTCGGACTGAAGCTTTCTTT. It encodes CASSRRSGRTEAFF.

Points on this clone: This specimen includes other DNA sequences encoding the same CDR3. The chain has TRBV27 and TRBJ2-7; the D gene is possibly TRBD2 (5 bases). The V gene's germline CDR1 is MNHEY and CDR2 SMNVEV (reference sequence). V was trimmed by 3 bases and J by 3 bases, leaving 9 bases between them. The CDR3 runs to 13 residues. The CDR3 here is CASSFRTGYEQYF. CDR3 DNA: TGTGCCAGCAGTTTCAGGACTGGCTACGAGCAGTACTTC.

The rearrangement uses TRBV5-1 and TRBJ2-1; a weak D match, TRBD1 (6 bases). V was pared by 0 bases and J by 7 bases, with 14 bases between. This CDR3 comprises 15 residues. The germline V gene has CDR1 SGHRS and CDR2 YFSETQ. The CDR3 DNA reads TGCGCCAGCAGCTTGGGATGGGGAAGGGGGAATGAGCAGTTCTTC. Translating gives CASSLGWGRGNEQFF.

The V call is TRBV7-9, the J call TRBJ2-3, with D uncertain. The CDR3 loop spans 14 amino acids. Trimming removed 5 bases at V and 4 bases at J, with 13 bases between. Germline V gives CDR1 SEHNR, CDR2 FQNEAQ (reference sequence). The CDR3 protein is CASSTPDVSDTQYF. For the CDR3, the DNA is TGTGCCAGCAGCACCCCCGATGTATCAGATACGCAGTATTTT. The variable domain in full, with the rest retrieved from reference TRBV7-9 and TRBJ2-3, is DTGVSQNPRHKITKRGQNVTFRCDPISEHNRLYWYRQTLGQGPEFLTYFQNEAQLEKSRLLSDRFSAERPKGSFSTLEIQRTEQGDSAMYLCASSTPDVSDTQYFGPGTRLTVL.

CDR3 sequence: CASSFVVAGSTDTQYF. In nucleotides, the CDR3 is TGTGCCAGCAGTTTTGTGGTAGCGGGTAGCACAGATACGCAGTATTTT. The chain uses TRBV27 and TRBJ2-3; the match to TRBD2 covers 7 bases. J gave up 0 bases and V 3 bases, and 6 bases lay outside the gene matches. The CDR3 runs to 16 residues. Germline V gene data show CDR1 as MNHEY and CDR2 as SMNVEV (reference sequence).

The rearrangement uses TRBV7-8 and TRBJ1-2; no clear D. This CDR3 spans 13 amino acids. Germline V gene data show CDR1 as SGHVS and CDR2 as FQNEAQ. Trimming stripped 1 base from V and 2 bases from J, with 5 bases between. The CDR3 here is CASSLVGNYGYTF. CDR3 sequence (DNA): TGTGCCAGCAGCTTAGTGGGAAACTATGGCTACACCTTC.